This T cell receptor (beta chain) derives from a study of OX40 agonist ivuxolimab in advanced cancers. The data were produced by immunoSEQ multiplex PCR, yet TCRdb's version contains in-frame clones alone and is incomplete. The data contain about 51,000 clones, about 77% of them singletons. In its sample, this clone was seen a few times. The CDR3 has 12 amino acids. V was pared by 6 bases and J by 9 bases, with 6 bases of the junction left unmatched. Germline CDR1 reads SGHNT; CDR2 reads YYREEE (reference sequence). The input for sequencing was CD4+ or CD8+ T cells sorted from blood, taken in a trial of the OX40 agonist ivuxolimab. V usage is TRBV5-4 and J usage is TRBJ2-4; 7 bases map to TRBD1. The TCR sequence derives from an adult with an advanced solid tumor such as melanoma, head and neck, liver or kidney cancer. The CDR3 sequence: CASNRDSSIQYF. In DNA form, the CDR3 reads TGTGCCAGCAACCGGGACAGTAGCATTCAGTACTTC. Combining the CDR3 with reference TRBV5-4 and TRBJ2-4 gives the whole variable domain ETGVTQSPTHLIKTRGQQVTLRCSSQSGHNTVSWYQQALGQGPQFIFQYYREEENGRGNFPPRFSGLQFPNYSSELNVNALELDDSALYLCASNRDSSIQYFGAGTRLSVL.